One and the same sample provided the 28 T cell receptor beta chains below, sequenced in a study of T cell responses to AZD1222 COVID-19 vaccine. Data came from immunoSEQ multiplex PCR; TCRdb stores just in-frame clones and leaves some out. The sample consists of about 180,000 clones, approximately 86% of them appearing once. This material consisted of peripheral blood, taken on day 0 of AZD1222 vaccination. Source of these receptors: an adult in good health.

As concerns this clone: Other DNA sequences in the sample encode the same CDR3. The chain recombines TRBV12-3 or TRBV12-4 with TRBJ1-2; D may be TRBD1 (5 bases). The CDR3 is made up of 12 amino acids. Trimming shortened V by 0 bases and J by 8 bases, and 7 bases separated the two germline ends. CDR3 in amino acids: CASSLAQGGYTF. DNA for the CDR3: TGTGCCAGCAGTTTAGCGCAGGGCGGCTACACCTTC.

The V call is TRBV6-1, the J call TRBJ2-2; 9 bases agree with TRBD1. The CDR3 spans 17 residues. Per germline, CDR1 MNHNS and CDR2 SASEGT. Losses at the gene ends were 3 bases for V and 3 bases for J; bases not matched to a gene: 8. The CDR3 is CASSDTSGTGYTGELFF. In DNA, the CDR3 is TGTGCCAGCAGTGACACCTCCGGGACAGGGTACACCGGGGAGCTGTTTTTT.

The chain uses TRBV10-3 and TRBJ2-2, with TRBD1 as a possible D gene (7 bases). The germline V and J ends were trimmed by 0 bases and 7 bases, with 12 bases remaining between them. This CDR3 is 15 amino acids long. Germline V gene lookup returns CDR1 ENHRY and CDR2 SYGVKD. CDR3 bases: TGTGCCATCAGTGAGTCAGGAGGGGGCGGCGGGGAGCTGTTTTTT. It yields the protein CAISESGGGGGELFF.

This CDR3 is CASSKERDYEQYF. The CDR3 DNA sequence: TGTGCCAGCAGCAAAGAAAGGGATTACGAGCAGTACTTC. The chain links TRBV21-1 to TRBJ2-7. TRBV21-1 is given as a pseudogene. The CDR3 spans 13 residues.

Comments on this clone: Other DNA sequences in this sample translate to the same CDR3. This chain links TRBV5-1 with TRBJ1-1; a weak D match, TRBD1 (5 bases). Germline CDR1 is SGHRS and CDR2 is YFSETQ. Trimming took off 2 bases at V and 0 bases at J, with 8 bases between the two ends. The CDR3 is 14 residues long. The CDR3 region is CASSLGTVNTEAFF. CDR3 bases: TGCGCCAGCAGCTTAGGGACGGTGAACACTGAAGCTTTCTTT.

The gene calls are TRBV28 and TRBJ1-4, with TRBD1 matching 7 bases. Germline V gives CDR1 MDHEN, CDR2 SYDVKM. V was clipped by 6 bases and J by 8 bases; unmatched bases: 9. The CDR3 totals 14 residues. CDR3 residues: CASSPDRVGEKLFF. The CDR3 DNA follows: TGTGCCAGCAGCCCCGACAGGGTTGGGGAAAAACTGTTTTTT. Filled out from reference TRBV28 and TRBJ1-4, the complete variable domain reads DVKVTQSSRYLVKRTGEKVFLECVQDMDHENMFWYRQDPGLGLRLIYFSYDVKMKEKGDIPEGYSVSREKKERFSLILESASTNQTSMYLCASSPDRVGEKLFFGSGTQLSVL.

V and J are TRBV19 and TRBJ1-2; 7 nucleotides align to TRBD1. In germline, CDR1 is LNHDA, CDR2 SQIVND (reference sequence). V lost 6 bases and J lost 3; bases outside the gene matches: 7. The CDR3 runs 14 residues. For the CDR3, the DNA is TGTGCCAGTAGCACCCCGGGACAGCACTATGGCTACACCTTC. Its translation: CASSTPGQHYGYTF. Full variable domain (remainder filled in from reference TRBV19 and TRBJ1-2): DGGITQSPKYLFRKEGQNVTLSCEQNLNHDAMYWYRQDPGQGLRLIYYSQIVNDFQKGDIAEGYSVSREKKESFPLTVTSAQKNPTAFYLCASSTPGQHYGYTFGSGTRLTVV.

The V and J genes are TRBV2 and TRBJ1-1; D not certain. Germline V lookup: CDR1 SNHLY, CDR2 FYNNEI. This CDR3 is built from 16 residues. Deletions cut 4 bases from V and 0 bases from J, with 15 bases between. CDR3 sequence reads: CASSVRTETMNTEAFF. Written as DNA, the CDR3 is TGTGCCAGCAGTGTGCGGACGGAAACGATGAACACTGAAGCTTTCTTT.

V usage is TRBV29-1 and J usage is TRBJ1-1; the D is unclear. Per germline, CDR1 SQVTM and CDR2 ANQGSEA. With 7 bases removed from V and 5 bases from J, the gap between germline ends came to 20 bases. There are 14 residues in the CDR3. The CDR3 DNA reads TGCAGCGCCCTGCATGCTCGGTCCGAGACTGAAGCTTTCTTT. Residues: CSALHARSETEAFF.

The rearrangement links TRBV7-8 to TRBJ1-1; TRBD1 aligns across 11 bases. The CDR3 covers 13 residues. The V segment lost 7 bases and the J segment 11 bases; nucleotides outside the gene matches: 9. Germline V gene data show CDR1 as SGHVS and CDR2 as FQNEAQ. The CDR3: CASMQDRGRGAFF. The CDR3 coding sequence is TGTGCCAGCATGCAGGACAGGGGGCGCGGGGCTTTCTTT.

The count of this clone is one. This chain joins TRBV3-1 (or the pseudogene TRBV3-2) and TRBJ1-4; 7 bases fit TRBD1. The germline gives CDR1 LGHDT, CDR2 YNNKEL (reference sequence). The CDR3 extends over 18 amino acids. V trimming: 0 bases; J trimming: 6 bases; junction bases outside the gene matches: 13. CDR3 amino acids: CASSQEISRDSADEKLFF. The CDR3, as DNA: TGTGCCAGCAGCCAAGAAATCTCGAGGGACAGCGCAGATGAAAAACTGTTTTTT.

This chain uses TRBV21-1 with TRBJ1-1. TRBV21-1 is an annotated pseudogene. This CDR3 spans 16 amino acids. This chain's CDR3 is CASSKPGGLEENEAFF. The DNA for the CDR3 is TGTGCCAGCAGCAAACCGGGGGGACTGGAGGAAAATGAAGCTTTCTTT.

V gene TRBV27 combines with J gene TRBJ1-6, with D possibly TRBD1 on 5 matching bases. Trimming removed 2 bases from V and 9 bases from J, with 11 bases in between. CDR1 and CDR2 from the germline V gene are MNHEY and SMNVEV (reference sequence). The CDR3 totals 14 residues. The CDR3 sequence is CASSLAGLGSPLHF. The CDR3 nucleotides are TGTGCCAGCAGTTTAGCAGGGCTGGGTTCACCCCTCCACTTT.

This rearrangement joins TRBV9 to TRBJ2-7, with 7 nucleotides matching TRBD1. V lost 4 bases, J lost 3 bases, and 10 bases stayed unmatched. This CDR3 is 15 amino acids long. Germline V gene sequence: CDR1 SGDLS, CDR2 YYNGEE. This CDR3 is CASSPQSGTVYEQYF. The DNA for the CDR3 is TGTGCCAGCAGCCCCCAATCCGGGACAGTCTACGAGCAGTACTTC.

The chain has TRBV7-9 and TRBJ1-3; TRBD1 aligns across 7 bases. V was clipped by 10 bases and J by 0 bases; unmatched bases: 12. CDR1 is SEHNR, CDR2 FQNEAQ, per germline (reference sequence). The CDR3 covers 16 residues. The CDR3 DNA reads as TGTGCCATCAAACGGGACAGCTCCTTCTCTGGAAACACCATATATTTT. Residues: CAIKRDSSFSGNTIYF.

The rearrangement links TRBV5-1 to TRBJ2-1; tentatively, D is TRBD1 or TRBD2 (5 bases each). Germline loops: CDR1 SGHRS, CDR2 YFSETQ. The CDR3 contains 16 residues. Trimming pared 0 bases from V and 10 bases from J, leaving 20 bases between. CDR3 sequence: CASSLGGVLVFGEQFF. The CDR3 nucleotides are TGCGCCAGCAGCTTGGGAGGGGTTTTGGTTTTCGGGGAGCAGTTCTTC.

The rearrangement links TRBV20-1 to TRBJ1-1; D is uncertain. CDR1 is DFQATT, CDR2 SNEGSKA, per germline (reference sequence). V was trimmed by 3 bases and J by 5 bases, leaving 7 bases between them. This CDR3 is built from 11 residues. CDR3 residues: CSARVRTEAFF. The CDR3 DNA is TGCAGTGCTAGGGTCCGGACTGAAGCTTTCTTT.

V and J are TRBV29-1 and TRBJ1-5; no clear D gene. This CDR3 has 13 residues. Germline values: CDR1 SQVTM, CDR2 ANQGSEA. V was pared by 4 bases and J by 6 bases, with 13 bases between. The CDR3 loop is CSVGWIDGQPQHF. CDR3 nucleotides: TGCAGCGTTGGTTGGATTGACGGTCAGCCCCAGCATTTT.

The V call is TRBV5-6, the J call TRBJ1-1; D not resolved. Trimming cost V 3 bases and J 7 bases, with 7 bases left between them. The CDR3 loop spans 11 amino acids. Per the germline V gene, CDR1 is SGHDT and CDR2 is YYEEEE. The CDR3 reads CASSSWGEAFF. Here the CDR3 DNA reads TGTGCCAGCAGCTCTTGGGGTGAAGCTTTCTTT.

This sequence joins TRBV6-5 and TRBJ1-4; possible D gene TRBD1, 6 bases. The ends were cut back, 7 bases at V and 8 bases at J, with 17 bases in the middle. CDR1 and CDR2 (germline): MNHEY, SVGAGI. The CDR3 is made up of 14 amino acids. The CDR3 loop is CASTPGGAEEKLFF. CDR3 nucleotides: TGTGCCAGCACCCCCGGGGGCGCAGAAGAAAAACTGTTTTTT.

In DNA form, the CDR3 reads TGTGCCAGCAGCGAGACGAGCGGGGGGGATTACAATGAGCAGTTCTTC. It is translated as CASSETSGGDYNEQFF. This sequence joins TRBV9 and TRBJ2-1, with 10 bases aligning to TRBD2. The ends lost 3 bases at V and 4 bases at J; junction bases unmatched: 7. Germline V gene sequence: CDR1 SGDLS, CDR2 YYNGEE. The CDR3 is 16 residues long.

The genes are TRBV5-1 and TRBJ1-2, with D hard to call. The V end lost 0 bases, the J end lost 7 bases, and 13 bases lay between the germline ends. Per the germline V gene, CDR1 is SGHRS and CDR2 is YFSETQ. The CDR3 is 14 residues long. The CDR3 protein is CASSLGIGLGGYTF. The CDR3 DNA reads TGCGCCAGCAGCTTGGGGATAGGTCTAGGTGGCTACACCTTC. Variable domain in full (rest from reference TRBV5-1 and TRBJ1-2): KAGVTQTPRYLIKTRGQQVTLSCSPISGHRSVSWYQQTPGQGLQFLFEYFSETQRNKGNFPGRFSGRQFSNSRSEMNVSTLELGDSALYLCASSLGIGLGGYTFGSGTRLTVV.

J is TRBJ2-7 and V is TRBV20-1, with D possibly matching TRBD1 (6 bases). The CDR3 is 11 residues long. The V gene lost 5 bases and the J gene lost 6 bases, with 11 bases spanning the gap. CDR1 is DFQATT, CDR2 SNEGSKA, per germline (reference sequence). The CDR3 loop is CSAPGDREQYF. In DNA, the CDR3 is TGCAGTGCTCCAGGGGATCGCGAGCAGTACTTC.

CDR3 in amino acids: CASRPDRSGAFF. The DNA of the CDR3 is TGTGCCAGCAGGCCCGACAGGTCCGGAGCTTTCTTT. This chain links TRBV12-3 or TRBV12-4 with TRBJ1-1, with D perhaps matching TRBD1 (6 bases). The V end lost 6 bases, the J end lost 10 bases, and 15 bases lay between the germline ends. CDR3 length: 12 amino acids.

The genes are TRBV2 and TRBJ2-2; D perhaps matches TRBD2 (5 bases). Germline V gene data show CDR1 as SNHLY and CDR2 as FYNNEI. V was clipped by 6 bases and J by 10 bases, with 18 bases between them. The CDR3 contains 14 residues. In DNA, the CDR3 is TGTGCCAGCAGCTTGGAGGCCTACTCGGAGGAGCTGTTTTTT. Its protein product is CASSLEAYSEELFF.

The count of this clone is one. The chain links TRBV9 to TRBJ2-3; 11 bases map to TRBD2. The CDR3 length is 18 residues. Losses at the gene ends were 4 bases for V and 0 bases for J; bases not matched to a gene: 10. Germline V CDR1 and CDR2: SGDLS, YYNGEE. DNA of the CDR3: TGTGCCAGCAGCCAGGTCGGGCTAGCGGGGGGCAGCACAGATACGCAGTATTTT. As protein: CASSQVGLAGGSTDTQYF.

This clone has just one count. The chain employs TRBV5-5 and TRBJ2-7; weak D call: TRBD1 (5 bases). Germline CDR1 and CDR2: SGHKS and YYEKEE (reference sequence). This CDR3 spans 14 amino acids. Trimming took 0 bases from V and 2 from J, leaving 9 bases between them. In DNA, the CDR3 is TGTGCCAGCAGCTTGGCCCAGGGTACCTACGAGCAGTACTTC. Encoded protein: CASSLAQGTYEQYF.

The chain carries TRBV2 and TRBJ2-3; maybe TRBD2 (6 bases). V lost 2 bases and J 6 bases, leaving 15 bases between the germline ends. CDR3 length: 15 amino acids. Germline CDR1 reads SNHLY; CDR2 reads FYNNEI. The chain's CDR3 is CASSEKAGQRDTQYF. CDR3 coding DNA: TGTGCCAGCAGTGAAAAGGCGGGGCAAAGGGATACGCAGTATTTT.